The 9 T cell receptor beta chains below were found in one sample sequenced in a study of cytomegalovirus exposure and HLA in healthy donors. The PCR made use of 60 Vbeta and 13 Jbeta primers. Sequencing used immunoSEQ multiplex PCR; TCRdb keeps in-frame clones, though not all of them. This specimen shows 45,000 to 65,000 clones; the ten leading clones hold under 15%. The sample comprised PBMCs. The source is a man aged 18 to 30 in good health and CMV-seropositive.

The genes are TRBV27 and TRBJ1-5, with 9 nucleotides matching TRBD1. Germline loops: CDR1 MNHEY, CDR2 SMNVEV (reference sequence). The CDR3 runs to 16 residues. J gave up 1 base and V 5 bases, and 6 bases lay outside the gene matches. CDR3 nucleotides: TGTGCCAGCAGTCCCTCGGACAGGGGAAGCAATCAGCCCCAGCATTTT. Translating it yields CASSPSDRGSNQPQHF.

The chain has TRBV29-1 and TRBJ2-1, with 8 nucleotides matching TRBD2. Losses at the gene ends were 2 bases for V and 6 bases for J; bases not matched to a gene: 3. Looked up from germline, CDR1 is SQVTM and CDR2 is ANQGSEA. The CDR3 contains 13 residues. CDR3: CSVELAGPNEQFF. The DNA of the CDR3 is TGCAGCGTTGAACTAGCGGGTCCCAATGAGCAGTTCTTC.

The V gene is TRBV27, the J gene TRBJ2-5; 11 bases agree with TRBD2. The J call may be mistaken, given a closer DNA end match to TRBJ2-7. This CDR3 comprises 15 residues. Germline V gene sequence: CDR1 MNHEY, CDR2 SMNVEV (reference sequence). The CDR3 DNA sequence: TGTGCCAGCAGTTCCCTCCGACTAGCGGGGTACGAGCAGTACTTC. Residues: CASSSLRLAGYEQYF.

The CDR3 loop reads CASSRTSGSGNEQFF. CDR3 sequence (DNA): TGTGCCAGCTCCCGTACTAGCGGGAGCGGCAATGAGCAGTTCTTC. This chain links TRBV18 with TRBJ2-1, with TRBD2 matching over 11 bases. V shed 6 bases, J shed 6 bases, and the junction held 7 bases outside the gene matches. CDR3 length: 15 residues. CDR1 KGHSH and CDR2 LQKENI come from the germline V gene.

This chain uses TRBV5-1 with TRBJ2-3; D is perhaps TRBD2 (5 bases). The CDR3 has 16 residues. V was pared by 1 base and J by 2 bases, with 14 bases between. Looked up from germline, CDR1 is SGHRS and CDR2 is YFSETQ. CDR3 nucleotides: TGCGCCAGCAGCTTGCGAGCGGACGGCCTCACAGATACGCAGTATTTT. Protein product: CASSLRADGLTDTQYF.

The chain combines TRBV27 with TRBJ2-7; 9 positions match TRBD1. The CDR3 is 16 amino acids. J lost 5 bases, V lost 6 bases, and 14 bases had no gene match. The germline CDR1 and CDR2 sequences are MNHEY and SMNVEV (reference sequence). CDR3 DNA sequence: TGTGCCAGCAGCTCCGCCCCGGGACAGGGAGCCCACGAGCAGTACTTC. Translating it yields CASSSAPGQGAHEQYF.

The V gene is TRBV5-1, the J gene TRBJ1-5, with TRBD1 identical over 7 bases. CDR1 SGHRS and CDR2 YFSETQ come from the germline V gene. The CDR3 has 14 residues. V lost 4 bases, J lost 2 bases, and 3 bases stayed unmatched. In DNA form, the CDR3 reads TGCGCCAGCAGCGAAGGGGGCGGCAATCAGCCCCAGCATTTT. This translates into CASSEGGGNQPQHF.

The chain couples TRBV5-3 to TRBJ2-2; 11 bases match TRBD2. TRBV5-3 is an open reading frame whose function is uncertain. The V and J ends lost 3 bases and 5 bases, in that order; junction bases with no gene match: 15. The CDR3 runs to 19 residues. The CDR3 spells CARSSTLAGGGGVTGELFF. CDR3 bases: TGTGCCAGAAGCTCCACCCTAGCGGGAGGCGGAGGAGTAACCGGGGAGCTGTTTTTT.

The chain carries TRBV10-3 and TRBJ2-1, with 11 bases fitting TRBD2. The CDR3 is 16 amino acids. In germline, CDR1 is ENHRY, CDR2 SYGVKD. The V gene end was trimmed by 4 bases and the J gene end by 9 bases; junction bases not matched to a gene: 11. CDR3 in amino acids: CAISGGVASGRSEQFF. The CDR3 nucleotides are TGTGCCATCAGTGGAGGGGTGGCTAGCGGGAGGAGTGAGCAGTTCTTC.